The clone carrying this TCR beta chain was detected many times. This CDR3 comprises 14 residues. Trimming at V came to 4 bases and at J to 0 bases, leaving 3 bases not matched to a gene. The source material, RNA transcripts, was used to amplify TCR beta CDR3 regions. The study used the HTBI primer set for a first-round RT-PCR of the TCR CDR3. TCRdb re-analysed the multiplex PCR reads in MiXCR, keeping a single row per CDR3 protein. This sample carries about 500,000 distinct CDR3 sequences, about an eighth of them seen once, and the ten largest clones take over 15%. The data belong to a study of T cells in Graves' hyperthyroidism and ophthalmopathy. On the basis of clinical symptoms, serum thyroxine and TRAb, thyroid ultrasound and orbital computed tomography, diagnoses were made.

The chain is built from TRBV12-3 or TRBV12-4 and TRBJ2-7, with 7 bases aligning to TRBD2. The TCR originated in a woman younger than 30 with Graves' hyperthyroidism. Sequenced input: blood. CDR3 nucleotides: TGTGCCAGCAGTTATGGGACTAACTCCTACGAGCAGTACTTC. Its translation: CASSYGTNSYEQYF.